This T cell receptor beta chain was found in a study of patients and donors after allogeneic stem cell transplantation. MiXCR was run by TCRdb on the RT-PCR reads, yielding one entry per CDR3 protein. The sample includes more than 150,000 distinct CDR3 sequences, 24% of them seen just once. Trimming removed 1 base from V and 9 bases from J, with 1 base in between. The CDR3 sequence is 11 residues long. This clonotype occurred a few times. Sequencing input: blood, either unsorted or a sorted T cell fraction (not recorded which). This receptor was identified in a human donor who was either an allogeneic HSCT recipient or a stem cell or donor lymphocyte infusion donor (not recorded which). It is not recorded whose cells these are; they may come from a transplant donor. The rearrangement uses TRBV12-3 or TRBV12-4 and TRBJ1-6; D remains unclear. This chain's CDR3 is CASSLVSPLHF. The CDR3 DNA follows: TGTGCCAGCAGTTTAGTTTCACCCCTCCACTTT.